This T cell receptor (beta chain) was captured by sequencing in a study of neurological immune-mediated disorders. This CDR3 is built from 13 residues. With 5 bases clipped from V and 7 bases from J, the junction kept 8 bases outside the gene matches. CDR1 is DFQATT, CDR2 SNEGSKA, per germline (reference sequence). In TCRdb, the 5' RACE reads were re-called with MiXCR into one record per CDR3 protein. The data hold roughly 70,000 distinct CDR3 sequences, with roughly 5.5% observed a single time. The chain has TRBV20-1 and TRBJ1-5; 7 nucleotides agree with TRBD1. Sequencing was carried out using PBMCs. The sequence came from a woman in her 30s with multiple sclerosis. CDR3 DNA sequence: TGCAGTGCTGAGGACAGGTTTGACCAGCCCCAGCATTTT. It translates to CSAEDRFDQPQHF.